This T cell receptor beta chain originates from a study of blood T cell repertoires in COVID-19. Overall study: The study drew acute and convalescent COVID-19 samples from the United States, Italy and Spain.

Membership in each cohort depended on participant-reported clinical history. From germline, CDR1 is MNHEY and CDR2 SVGAGI. The CDR3 extends over 14 amino acids. V lost 4 bases and J lost 4, with 13 bases in between. Original handling: By means of reference gene primer amplification, nucleated cell counts were estimated. Libraries were prepared by immunoSEQ multiplex PCR; TCRdb keeps only in-frame clonotypes and omits some of them. V and J calls and clone size are those listed in that table; D and trimming were worked out from the DNA. The table includes just over 250,000 clones, around 84% detected once.

Sequenced: PBMCs or T cells enriched from blood (not recorded which). The V call is TRBV6-5, the J call TRBJ1-2; no firm D call. The receptor's source is a man aged 25-40 years with acute COVID-19. In nucleotides, the CDR3 is TGTGCCAGCAGTTCACGGGAGGGTCTCTATGGCTACACCTTC. It codes for CASSSREGLYGYTF.